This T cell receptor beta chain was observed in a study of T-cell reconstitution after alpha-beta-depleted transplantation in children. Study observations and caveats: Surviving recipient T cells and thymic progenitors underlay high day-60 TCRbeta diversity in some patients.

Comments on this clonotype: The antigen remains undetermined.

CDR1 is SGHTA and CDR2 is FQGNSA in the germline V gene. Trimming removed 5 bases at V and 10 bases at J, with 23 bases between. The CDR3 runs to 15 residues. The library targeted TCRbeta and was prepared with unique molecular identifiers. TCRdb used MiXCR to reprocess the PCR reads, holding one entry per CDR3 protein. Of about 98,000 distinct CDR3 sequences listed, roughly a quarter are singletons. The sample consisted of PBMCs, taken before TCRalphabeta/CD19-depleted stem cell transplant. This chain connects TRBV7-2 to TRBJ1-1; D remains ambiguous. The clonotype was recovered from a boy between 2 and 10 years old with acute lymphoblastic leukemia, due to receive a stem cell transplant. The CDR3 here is CASSRNPQELRGAFF. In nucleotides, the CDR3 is TGTGCCAGCAGCCGCAACCCTCAGGAGCTACGAGGAGCTTTCTTT.